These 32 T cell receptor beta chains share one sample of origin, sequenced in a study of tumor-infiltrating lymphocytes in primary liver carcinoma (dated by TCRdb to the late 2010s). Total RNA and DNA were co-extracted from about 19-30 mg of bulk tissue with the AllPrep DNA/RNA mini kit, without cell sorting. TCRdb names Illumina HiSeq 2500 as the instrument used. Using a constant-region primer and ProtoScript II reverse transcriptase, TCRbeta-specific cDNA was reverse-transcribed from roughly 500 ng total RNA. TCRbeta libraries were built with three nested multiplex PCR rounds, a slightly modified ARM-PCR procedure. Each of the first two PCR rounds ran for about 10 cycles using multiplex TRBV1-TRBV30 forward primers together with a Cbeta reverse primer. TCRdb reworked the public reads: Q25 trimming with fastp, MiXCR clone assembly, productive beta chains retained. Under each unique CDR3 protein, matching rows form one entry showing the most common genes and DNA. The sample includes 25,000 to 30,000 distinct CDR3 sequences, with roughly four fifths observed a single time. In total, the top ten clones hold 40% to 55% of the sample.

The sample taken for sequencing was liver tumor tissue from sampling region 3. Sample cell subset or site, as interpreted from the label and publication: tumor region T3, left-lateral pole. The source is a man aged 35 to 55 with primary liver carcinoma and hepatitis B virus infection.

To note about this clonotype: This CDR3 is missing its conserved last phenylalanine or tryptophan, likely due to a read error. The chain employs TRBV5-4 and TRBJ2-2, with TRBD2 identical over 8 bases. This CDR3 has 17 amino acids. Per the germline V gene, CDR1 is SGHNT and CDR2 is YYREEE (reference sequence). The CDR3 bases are TGTGCCAGTAGCTTGGTGGTGCGGGAGGCCCAAGGCGGGGAGCTGTTTGTT. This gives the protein CASSLVVREAQGGELFV.

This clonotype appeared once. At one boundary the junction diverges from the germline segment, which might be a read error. The CDR3 spells CSSSLDQGRTGTQYF. CDR3 in DNA: TGTTCCAGCAGCTTGGATCAGGGCCGCACAGGTACGCAGTATTTT. The J gene is TRBJ2-3, the V gene TRBV5-4; maybe TRBD1 (5 bases). CDR3 length equals 15 residues. The V gene's germline CDR1 is SGHNT and CDR2 YYREEE (reference sequence).

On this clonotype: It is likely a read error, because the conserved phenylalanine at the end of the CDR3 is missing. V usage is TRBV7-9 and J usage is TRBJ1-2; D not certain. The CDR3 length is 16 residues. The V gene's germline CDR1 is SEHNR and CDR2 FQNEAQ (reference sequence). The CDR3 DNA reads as TGCGCCAGCAGCCCCGAGGGCAGGTTGTCCCAGTATGGCTACACCTAC. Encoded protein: CASSPEGRLSQYGYTY.

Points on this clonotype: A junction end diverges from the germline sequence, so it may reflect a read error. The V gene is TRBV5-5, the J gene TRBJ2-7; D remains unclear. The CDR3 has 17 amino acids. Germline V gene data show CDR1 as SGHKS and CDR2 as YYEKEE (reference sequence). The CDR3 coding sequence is TGCGCCAACAGCTTGGAGCAACACCTGATTCGGCCCTACGAGCAGTACTTC. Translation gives CANSLEQHLIRPYEQYF. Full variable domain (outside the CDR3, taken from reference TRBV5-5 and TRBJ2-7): DAGVTQSPTHLIKTRGQQVTLRCSPISGHKSVSWYQQVLGQGPQFIFQYYEKEERGRGNFPDRFSARQFPNYSSELNVNALLLGDSALYLCANSLEQHLIRPYEQYFGPGTRLTVT.

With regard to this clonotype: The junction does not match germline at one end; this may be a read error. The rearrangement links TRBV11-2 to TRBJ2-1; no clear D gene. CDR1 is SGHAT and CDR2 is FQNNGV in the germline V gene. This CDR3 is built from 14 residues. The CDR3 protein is CANSLYRLVSGQFF. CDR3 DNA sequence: TGTGCCAACAGCTTATACCGGCTAGTTAGTGGACAGTTCTTC.

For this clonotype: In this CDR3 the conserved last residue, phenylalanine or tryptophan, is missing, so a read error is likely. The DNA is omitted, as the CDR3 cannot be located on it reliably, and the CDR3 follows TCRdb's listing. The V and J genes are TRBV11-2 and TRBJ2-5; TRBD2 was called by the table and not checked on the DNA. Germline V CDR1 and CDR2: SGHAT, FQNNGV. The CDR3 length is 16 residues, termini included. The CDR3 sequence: CASSQTPGGGNETRYS.

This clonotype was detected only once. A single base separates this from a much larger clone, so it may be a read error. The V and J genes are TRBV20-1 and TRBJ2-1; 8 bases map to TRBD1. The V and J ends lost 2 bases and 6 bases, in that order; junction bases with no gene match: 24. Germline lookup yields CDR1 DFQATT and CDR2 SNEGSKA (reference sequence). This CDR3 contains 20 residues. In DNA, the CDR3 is TGCAGTGCTAGACCCCATGGGACAGGTATACTAACGGGAGTTAGCAATGAGCAGTTCTTC. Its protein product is CSARPHGTGILTGVSNEQFF.

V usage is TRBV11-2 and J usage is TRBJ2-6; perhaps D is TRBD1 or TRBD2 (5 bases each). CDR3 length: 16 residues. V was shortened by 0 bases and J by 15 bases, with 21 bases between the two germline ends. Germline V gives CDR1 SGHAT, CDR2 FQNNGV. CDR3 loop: CASSLDLGAGVDALTF. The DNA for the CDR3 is TGTGCCAGCAGCTTAGATCTCGGGGCTGGGGTCGACGCCCTGACTTTC.

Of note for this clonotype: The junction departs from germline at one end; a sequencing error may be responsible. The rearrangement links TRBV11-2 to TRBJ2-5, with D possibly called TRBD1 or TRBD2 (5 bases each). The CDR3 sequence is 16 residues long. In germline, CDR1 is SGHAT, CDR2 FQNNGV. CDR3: CVSSQTSGWGKESQYF. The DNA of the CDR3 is TGTGTCAGCAGCCAAACTTCTGGCTGGGGGAAAGAGTCCCAGTACTTC.

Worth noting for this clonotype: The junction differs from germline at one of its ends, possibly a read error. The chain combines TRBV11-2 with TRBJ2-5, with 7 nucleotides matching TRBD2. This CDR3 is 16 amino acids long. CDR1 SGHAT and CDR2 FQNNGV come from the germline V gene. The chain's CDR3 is CASSQTPGGGKESQYF. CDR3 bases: TGTGCCAGCAGTCAAACTCCTGGCGGGGGAAAAGAGTCCCAATACTTC. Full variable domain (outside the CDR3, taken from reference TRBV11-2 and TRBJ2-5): EAGVAQSPRYKIIEKRQSVAFWCNPISGHATLYWYQQILGQGPKLLIQFQNNGVVDDSQLPKDRFSAERLKGVDSTLKIQPAKLEDSAVYLCASSQTPGGGKESQYFGPGTRLLVL.

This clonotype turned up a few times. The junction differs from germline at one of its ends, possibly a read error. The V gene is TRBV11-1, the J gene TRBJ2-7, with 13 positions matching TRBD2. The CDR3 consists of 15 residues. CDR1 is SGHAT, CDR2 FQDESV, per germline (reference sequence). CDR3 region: CASSLGGLAGLHRCF. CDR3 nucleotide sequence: TGTGCCAGCAGCTTAGGGGGACTAGCGGGACTTCATCGGTGCTTC.

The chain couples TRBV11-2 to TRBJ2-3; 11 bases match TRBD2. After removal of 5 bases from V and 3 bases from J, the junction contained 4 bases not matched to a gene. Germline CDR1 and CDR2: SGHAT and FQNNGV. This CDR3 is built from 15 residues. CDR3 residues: CASSARTSGTDTQYF. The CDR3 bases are TGTGCCAGCAGCGCCAGGACTAGCGGGACAGATACGCAGTATTTT.

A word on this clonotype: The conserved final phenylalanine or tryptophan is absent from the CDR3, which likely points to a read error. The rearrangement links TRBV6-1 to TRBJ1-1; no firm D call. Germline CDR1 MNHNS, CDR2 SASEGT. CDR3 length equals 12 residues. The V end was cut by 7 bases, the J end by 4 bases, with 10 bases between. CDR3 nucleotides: TGTGCCAGCATAATAAGGGCCACTGAAGCTTTCTAT. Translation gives CASIIRATEAFY.

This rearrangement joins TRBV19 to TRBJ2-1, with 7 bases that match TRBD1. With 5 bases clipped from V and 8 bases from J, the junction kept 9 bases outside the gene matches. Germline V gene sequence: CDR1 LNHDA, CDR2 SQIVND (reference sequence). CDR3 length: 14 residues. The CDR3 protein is CASSPEIGGDEQFF. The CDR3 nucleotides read TGTGCCAGTAGTCCCGAGATAGGGGGCGATGAGCAGTTCTTC.

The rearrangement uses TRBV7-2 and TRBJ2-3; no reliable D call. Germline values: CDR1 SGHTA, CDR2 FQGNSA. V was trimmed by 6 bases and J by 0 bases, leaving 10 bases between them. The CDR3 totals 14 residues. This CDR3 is CASRSETSTDTQYF. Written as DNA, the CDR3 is TGTGCCAGCAGATCCGAGACAAGCACAGATACGCAGTATTTT. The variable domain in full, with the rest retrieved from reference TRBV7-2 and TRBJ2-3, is GAGVSQSPSNKVTEKGKDVELRCDPISGHTALYWYRQSLGQGLEFLIYFQGNSAPDKSGLPSDRFSAERTGGSVSTLTIQRTQQEDSAVYLCASRSETSTDTQYFGPGTRLTVL.

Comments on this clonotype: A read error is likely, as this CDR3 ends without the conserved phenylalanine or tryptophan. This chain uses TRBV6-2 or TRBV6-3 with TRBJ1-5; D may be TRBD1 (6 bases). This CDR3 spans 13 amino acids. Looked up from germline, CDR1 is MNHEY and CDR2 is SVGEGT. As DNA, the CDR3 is TGTGCCGGCAGTTTCCCGCGGGGGCGAACCCAGCATTCT. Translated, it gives CAGSFPRGRTQHS.

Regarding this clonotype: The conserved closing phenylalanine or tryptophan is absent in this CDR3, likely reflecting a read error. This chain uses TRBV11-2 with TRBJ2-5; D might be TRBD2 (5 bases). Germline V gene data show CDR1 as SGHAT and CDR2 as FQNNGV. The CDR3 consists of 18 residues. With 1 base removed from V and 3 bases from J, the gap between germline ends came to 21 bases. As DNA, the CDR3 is TGTGCCAGCAGCTTAGCAAGGCTAGCCCTGGGAAAAGAAGAGACCCAGTACCTC. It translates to CASSLARLALGKEETQYL.

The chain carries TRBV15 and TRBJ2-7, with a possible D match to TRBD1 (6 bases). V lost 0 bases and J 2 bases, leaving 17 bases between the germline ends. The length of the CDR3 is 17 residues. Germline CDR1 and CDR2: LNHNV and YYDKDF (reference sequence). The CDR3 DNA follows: TGTGCCACCAGCAGAGAGAAGACAGGTGGGGGTGCCTACGAGCAGTACTTC. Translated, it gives CATSREKTGGGAYEQYF. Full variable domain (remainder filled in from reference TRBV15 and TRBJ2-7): DAMVIQNPRYQVTQFGKPVTLSCSQTLNHNVMYWYQQKSSQAPKLLFHYYDKDFNNEADTPDNFQSRRPNTSFCFLDIRSPGLGDTAMYLCATSREKTGGGAYEQYFGPGTRLTVT.

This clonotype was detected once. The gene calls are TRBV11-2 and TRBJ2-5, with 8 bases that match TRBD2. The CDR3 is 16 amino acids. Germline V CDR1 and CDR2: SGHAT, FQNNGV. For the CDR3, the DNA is TGTGTCGGCAGCCGAACTTCTGGCGGGGGGAAAGAGACCCAGTACTTC. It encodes CVGSRTSGGGKETQYF.

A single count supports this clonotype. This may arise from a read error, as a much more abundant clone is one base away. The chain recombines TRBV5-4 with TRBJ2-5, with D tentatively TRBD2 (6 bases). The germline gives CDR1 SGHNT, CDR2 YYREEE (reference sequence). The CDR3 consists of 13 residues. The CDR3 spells CAGSLEGQETQYF. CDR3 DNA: TGTGCCGGCAGCTTGGAGGGCCAAGAGACCCAGTACTTC. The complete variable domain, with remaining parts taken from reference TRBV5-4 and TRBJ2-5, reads ETGVTQSPTHLIKTRGQQVTLRCSSQSGHNTVSWYQQALGQGPQFIFQYYREEENGRGNFPPRFSGLQFPNYSSELNVNALELDDSALYLCAGSLEGQETQYFGPGTRLLVL.

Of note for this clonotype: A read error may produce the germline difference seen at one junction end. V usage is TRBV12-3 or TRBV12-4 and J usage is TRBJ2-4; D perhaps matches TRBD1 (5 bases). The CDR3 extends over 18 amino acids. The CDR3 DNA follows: TGTGCGAGCAGTTTATGGGGTGAGGCGGACATAGCCAAAAACAATCAGTACTTC. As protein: CASSLWGEADIAKNNQYF.

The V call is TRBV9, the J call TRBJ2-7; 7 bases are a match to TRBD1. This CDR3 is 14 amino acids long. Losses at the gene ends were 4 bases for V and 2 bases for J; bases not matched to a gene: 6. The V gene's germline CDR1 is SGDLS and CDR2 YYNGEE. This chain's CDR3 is CASSLGQDPYEQYF. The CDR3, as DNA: TGTGCCAGCAGCCTCGGACAGGACCCCTACGAGCAGTACTTC.

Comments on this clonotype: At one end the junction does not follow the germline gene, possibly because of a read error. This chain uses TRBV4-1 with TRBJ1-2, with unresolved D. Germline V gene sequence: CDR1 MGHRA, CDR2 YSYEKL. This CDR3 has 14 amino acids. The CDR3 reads CASSRGGRSYGCTF. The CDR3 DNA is TGCGCCAGCAGCCGAGGAGGTCGGAGCTATGGCTGCACCTTC.

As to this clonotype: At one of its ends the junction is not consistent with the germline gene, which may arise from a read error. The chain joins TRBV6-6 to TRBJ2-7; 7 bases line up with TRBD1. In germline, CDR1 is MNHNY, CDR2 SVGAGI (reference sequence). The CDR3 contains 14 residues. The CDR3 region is CASSVLGQQYEQHF. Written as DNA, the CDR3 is TGTGCCAGCAGTGTTTTGGGACAGCAATACGAGCAGCACTTC.

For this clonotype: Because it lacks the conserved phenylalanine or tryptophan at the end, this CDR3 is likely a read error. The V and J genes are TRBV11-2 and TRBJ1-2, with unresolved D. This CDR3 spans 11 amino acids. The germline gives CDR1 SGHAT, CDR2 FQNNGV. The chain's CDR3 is CGSNEQYGYTI. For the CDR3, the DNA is TGTGGCAGCAATGAACAGTATGGCTACACCATC.

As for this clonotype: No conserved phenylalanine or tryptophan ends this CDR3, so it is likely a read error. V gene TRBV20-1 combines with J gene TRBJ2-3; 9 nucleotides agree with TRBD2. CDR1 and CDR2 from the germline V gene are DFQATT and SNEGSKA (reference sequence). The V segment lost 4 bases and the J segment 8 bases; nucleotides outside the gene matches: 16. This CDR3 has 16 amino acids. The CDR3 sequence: CSATSRGGRAKGTQYY. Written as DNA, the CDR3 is TGCAGTGCTACCTCGAGGGGCGGGAGGGCCAAAGGTACGCAGTATTAT.

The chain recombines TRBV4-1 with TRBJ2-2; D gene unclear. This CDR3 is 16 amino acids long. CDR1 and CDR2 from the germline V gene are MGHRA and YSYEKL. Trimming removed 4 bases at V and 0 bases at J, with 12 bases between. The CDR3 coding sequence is TGCGCCAGCAGCCCACATGGTCAGACGAACACCGGGGAGCTGTTTTTT. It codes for CASSPHGQTNTGELFF.

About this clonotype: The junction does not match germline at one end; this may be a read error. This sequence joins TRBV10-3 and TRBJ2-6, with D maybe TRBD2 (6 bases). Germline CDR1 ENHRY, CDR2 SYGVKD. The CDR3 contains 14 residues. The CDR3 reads CTTRGKTGVNVLSF. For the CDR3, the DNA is TGTACCACTCGGGGGAAAACTGGGGTCAACGTCCTGTCTTTC.

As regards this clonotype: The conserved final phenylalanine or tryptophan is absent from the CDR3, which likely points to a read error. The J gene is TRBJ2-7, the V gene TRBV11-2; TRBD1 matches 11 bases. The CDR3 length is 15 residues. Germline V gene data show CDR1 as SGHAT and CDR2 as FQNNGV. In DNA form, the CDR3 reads TGCGCCAGCAGTGGGGGACAGGGGGTTGTGCACGAGCAGTACTTA. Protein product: CASSGGQGVVHEQYL.

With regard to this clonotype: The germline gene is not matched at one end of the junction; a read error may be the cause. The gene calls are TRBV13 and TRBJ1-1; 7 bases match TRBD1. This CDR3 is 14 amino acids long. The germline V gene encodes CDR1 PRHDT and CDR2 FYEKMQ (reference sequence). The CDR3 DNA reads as TGTGCCAACAGGGCAGGGGGTGCAAACACTGAAGCTTTCTTC. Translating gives CANRAGGANTEAFF. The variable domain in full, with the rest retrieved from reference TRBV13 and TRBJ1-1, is AAGVIQSPRHLIKEKRETATLKCYPIPRHDTVYWYQQGPGQDPQFLISFYEKMQSDKGSIPDRFSAQQFSDYHSELNMSSLELGDSALYFCANRAGGANTEAFFGQGTRLTVV.

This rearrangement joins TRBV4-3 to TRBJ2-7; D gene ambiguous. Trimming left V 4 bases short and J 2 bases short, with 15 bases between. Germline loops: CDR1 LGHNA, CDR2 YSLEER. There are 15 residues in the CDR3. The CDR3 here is CASSRDRETAYEQYF. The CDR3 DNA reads TGCGCCAGCAGCCGAGATCGTGAGACTGCCTACGAGCAGTACTTC.

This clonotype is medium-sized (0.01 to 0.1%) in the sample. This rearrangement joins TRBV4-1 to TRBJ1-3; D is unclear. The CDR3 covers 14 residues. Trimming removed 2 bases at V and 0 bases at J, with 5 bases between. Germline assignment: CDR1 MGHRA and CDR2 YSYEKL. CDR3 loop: CASSQSFSGNTIYF. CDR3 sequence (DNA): TGCGCCAGCAGCCAATCCTTCTCTGGAAACACCATATATTTT.